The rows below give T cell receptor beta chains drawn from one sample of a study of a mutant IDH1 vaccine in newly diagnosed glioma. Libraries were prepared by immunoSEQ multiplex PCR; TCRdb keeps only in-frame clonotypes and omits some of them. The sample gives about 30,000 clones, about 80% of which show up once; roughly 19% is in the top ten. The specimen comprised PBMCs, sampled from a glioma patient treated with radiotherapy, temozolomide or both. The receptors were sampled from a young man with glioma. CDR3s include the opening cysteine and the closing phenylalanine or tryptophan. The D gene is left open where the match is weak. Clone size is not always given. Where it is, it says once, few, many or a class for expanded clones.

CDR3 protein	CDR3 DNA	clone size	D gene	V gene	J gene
CASSQAIQRNTEAFF	TGTGCCAGCAGCCAAGCGATTCAAAGGAACACTGAAGCTTTCTTT	.	.	TRBV14	TRBJ1-1
CASSSTSGRTGELFF	TGTGCCAGCAGTTCGACTAGCGGGAGGACCGGGGAGCTGTTTTTT	.	TRBD2	TRBV6-6	TRBJ2-2
CASSFGGDTGELFF	TGCGCCAGCAGCTTCGGGGGCGACACCGGGGAGCTGTTTTTT	.	.	TRBV5-1	TRBJ2-2
CASSQGLAGRLEQYF	TGTGCCAGCAGCCAAGGACTAGCGGGACGTCTCGAGCAGTACTTC	once	TRBD2	TRBV7-7	TRBJ2-7
CASKPPGFGYNEQFF	TGTGCCAGCAAGCCACCCGGGTTCGGGTACAATGAGCAGTTCTTC	.	.	TRBV6-5	TRBJ2-1
CASSRQQGFSGNTIYF	TGTGCCAGCAGTCGCCAACAGGGATTCTCTGGAAACACCATATATTTT	.	.	TRBV28	TRBJ1-3
CASSLDQSTDTQYF	TGCGCCAGCAGTCTGGACCAAAGTACAGATACGCAGTATTTT	.	.	TRBV10-2	TRBJ2-3
CASSLDGAGRGNTIYF	TGCGCCAGCAGCTTGGATGGCGCGGGTCGTGGAAACACCATATATTTT	.	.	TRBV5-1	TRBJ1-3
CASSQGASPGAGTYNEQFF	TGCGCCAGCAGCCAAGGGGCTAGCCCAGGCGCGGGCACCTACAATGAGCAGTTCTTC	.	.	TRBV4-3	TRBJ2-1
CSVGTHTEAFF	TGCAGCGTTGGGACGCACACTGAAGCTTTCTTT	few	.	TRBV29-1	TRBJ1-1
CASSRTGVGMNEQFF	TGTGCCAGCAGCCGTACAGGGGTAGGGATGAATGAGCAGTTCTTC	.	TRBD1	TRBV6-5	TRBJ2-1
CASSDGYTGGNQPQHF	TGTGCCAGCAGTGATGGTTACACCGGTGGCAATCAGCCCCAGCATTTT	few	.	TRBV2	TRBJ1-5
CAWTLSGANVLTF	TGTGCCTGGACCCTTTCTGGGGCCAACGTCCTGACTTTC	.	.	TRBV30	TRBJ2-6
CASSFGPGGAENEQFF	TGTGCCAGCAGCTTTGGCCCAGGGGGCGCGGAAAATGAGCAGTTCTTC	.	TRBD1	TRBV7-9	TRBJ2-1
CASSTASNQPQHF	TGTGCCAGCAGCACCGCTAGCAATCAGCCCCAGCATTTT	few	.	TRBV28	TRBJ1-5
CASSSWAGRNTEAFF	TGTGCCAGCAGCTCCTGGGCAGGGAGGAACACTGAAGCTTTCTTT	.	.	TRBV11-3	TRBJ1-1
CASSQGFVNTEAFF	TGTGCCAGCAGCCAGGGTTTTGTGAACACTGAAGCTTTCTTT	few	.	TRBV14	TRBJ1-1
CASSFTVGEKLFF	TGTGCCAGCAGCTTCACGGTAGGGGAAAAACTGTTTTTT	once	.	TRBV6-6	TRBJ1-4
CASSPTESNSPLHF	TGTGCCAGCAGCCCGACAGAGTCTAATTCACCCCTCCACTTT	.	.	TRBV5-6	TRBJ1-6
CASSLDISNYGYTF	TGTGCCAGCAGCTTAGACATTTCGAACTATGGCTACACCTTC	.	.	TRBV7-2	TRBJ1-2
CASSQVYRGSGNTIYF	TGTGCCAGCAGCCAAGTATACAGGGGCTCTGGAAACACCATATATTTT	few	TRBD1	TRBV14	TRBJ1-3
CAISDSLSGYTF	TGTGCCATCAGTGACAGTTTGAGCGGCTACACCTTC	.	.	TRBV10-3	TRBJ1-2
CASGVQGFGYTF	TGTGCCAGCGGCGTACAGGGTTTTGGCTACACCTTC	.	.	TRBV27	TRBJ1-2
CASSSGGGQGGEKLFF	TGCGCCAGCAGCTCTGGGGGAGGACAGGGCGGGGAAAAACTGTTTTTT	.	TRBD1	TRBV5-1	TRBJ1-4
CASSSLSGGSYGYTF	TGTGCCAGCAGTTCGCTCTCAGGGGGCAGCTATGGCTACACCTTC	.	TRBD1	TRBV28	TRBJ1-2
CAWSRGQGGNQPQHF	TGTGCCTGGAGTCGGGGACAGGGTGGCAATCAGCCCCAGCATTTT	.	TRBD1	TRBV30	TRBJ1-5
CASSHAAGSYEQYF	TGTGCCAGCAGCCACGCCGCGGGGTCCTACGAGCAGTACTTC	few	.	TRBV4-2	TRBJ2-7
CAIQGVNTEAFF	TGTGCCATCCAGGGGGTGAACACTGAAGCTTTCTTT	.	TRBD1	TRBV6-5	TRBJ1-1
CAWSVGLAGGLVSEQYF	TGTGCCTGGAGTGTGGGGCTAGCGGGGGGGCTGGTCTCCGAGCAGTACTTC	.	TRBD2	TRBV30	TRBJ2-7
CASSENGPDSAETQYF	TGTGCCAGCAGTGAAAACGGGCCCGACAGCGCAGAGACCCAGTACTTC	.	.	TRBV2	TRBJ2-5
CSVEDPLALLGDTQYF	TGCAGCGTTGAAGATCCCCTAGCGCTTTTGGGAGATACGCAGTATTTT	once	.	TRBV29-1	TRBJ2-3
CAWSGVGSGYEQYF	TGTGCCTGGAGCGGAGTTGGGAGTGGATACGAGCAGTACTTC	.	.	TRBV30	TRBJ2-7
CASKAGPGANVLTF	TGTGCCAGCAAAGCGGGGCCTGGGGCCAACGTCCTGACTTTC	.	TRBD2	TRBV19	TRBJ2-6
CASSLGGHSIYEQYF	TGCGCCAGCAGCTTGGGGGGACACTCCATCTACGAGCAGTACTTC	.	.	TRBV5-1	TRBJ2-7
CASRPLHSYNEQFF	TGTGCCAGCAGGCCCCTACACTCCTACAATGAGCAGTTCTTC	.	.	TRBV6-1	TRBJ2-1
CASSLAVLGTDTQYF	TGTGCCAGCAGCTTAGCGGTATTAGGAACAGATACGCAGTATTTT	.	.	TRBV7-9	TRBJ2-3
CASSPQDRGEETQYF	TGTGCCAGCAGCCCCCAGGACAGGGGTGAAGAGACCCAGTACTTC	.	TRBD1	TRBV5-6	TRBJ2-5
CASSRMTTYEQYF	TGTGCCAGCAGCCGAATGACGACTTACGAGCAGTACTTC	.	.	TRBV5-4	TRBJ2-7
CASSLAGDRDTQYF	TGCGCCAGCAGCTTGGCCGGGGACAGAGATACGCAGTATTTT	once	TRBD1	TRBV5-1	TRBJ2-3
CASSPDRVAEKLFF	TGTGCCAGCAGCCCGGACAGGGTGGCTGAAAAACTGTTTTTT	few	TRBD1	TRBV7-9	TRBJ1-4
CAWSVPGMGVSNQPQHF	TGTGCCTGGAGTGTACCAGGTATGGGGGTGAGCAATCAGCCCCAGCATTTT	.	.	TRBV30	TRBJ1-5
CASSPRTGFNQPQHF	TGTGCCAGCAGTCCAAGGACAGGGTTCAATCAGCCCCAGCATTTT	.	TRBD1	TRBV27	TRBJ1-5
CASSPQGGMNTEAFF	TGTGCCAGCAGCCCCCAGGGAGGGATGAACACTGAAGCTTTCTTT	once	.	TRBV7-9	TRBJ1-1
CASSEGSSYNEQFF	TGTGCCAGCAGTGAGGGTAGCTCCTACAATGAGCAGTTCTTC	.	.	TRBV25-1	TRBJ2-1
CASSATGLAGLNEQFF	TGTGCCAGCAGCGCCACCGGACTAGCGGGACTGAATGAGCAGTTCTTC	.	TRBD2	TRBV9	TRBJ2-1
CASSVGLAGTGEQFF	TGTGCCAGCAGCGTAGGGCTAGCGGGAACGGGTGAGCAGTTCTTC	.	TRBD2	TRBV9	TRBJ2-1
CASSERAGGSNEQFF	TGTGCCAGCAGTGAGCGAGCGGGAGGGTCCAATGAGCAGTTCTTC	.	TRBD2	TRBV6-4	TRBJ2-1
CAWSPLAGARNEQFF	TGTGCCTGGAGTCCGCTAGCGGGAGCACGCAATGAGCAGTTCTTC	.	TRBD2	TRBV30	TRBJ2-1
CASSPGTGGIRGYTF	TGTGCCAGCAGCCCCGGGACAGGGGGCATACGCGGCTACACCTTC	.	TRBD1	TRBV6-5	TRBJ1-2
CASSIGGSHTGELFF	TGTGCCAGTAGTATAGGGGGCAGTCACACCGGGGAGCTGTTTTTT	few	.	TRBV19	TRBJ2-2
CSVGQGIGNTEAFF	TGCAGCGTAGGACAAGGCATTGGGAACACTGAAGCTTTCTTT	.	.	TRBV29-1	TRBJ1-1
CASSLVTRGQFF	TGTGCCAGCAGCTTAGTAACCCGCGGACAGTTCTTC	once	.	TRBV7-9	TRBJ2-1
CASSARGSGELFF	TGTGCCAGTAGTGCCCGGGGTTCCGGGGAGCTGTTTTTT	.	.	TRBV19	TRBJ2-2
CASSRTGGNEQFF	TGTGCCAGCAGTCGGACAGGGGGTAATGAGCAGTTCTTC	.	TRBD1	TRBV11-1	TRBJ2-1
CATNRESGANVLTF	TGTGCCACCAACCGGGAGTCTGGGGCCAACGTCCTGACTTTC	few	.	TRBV6-6	TRBJ2-6